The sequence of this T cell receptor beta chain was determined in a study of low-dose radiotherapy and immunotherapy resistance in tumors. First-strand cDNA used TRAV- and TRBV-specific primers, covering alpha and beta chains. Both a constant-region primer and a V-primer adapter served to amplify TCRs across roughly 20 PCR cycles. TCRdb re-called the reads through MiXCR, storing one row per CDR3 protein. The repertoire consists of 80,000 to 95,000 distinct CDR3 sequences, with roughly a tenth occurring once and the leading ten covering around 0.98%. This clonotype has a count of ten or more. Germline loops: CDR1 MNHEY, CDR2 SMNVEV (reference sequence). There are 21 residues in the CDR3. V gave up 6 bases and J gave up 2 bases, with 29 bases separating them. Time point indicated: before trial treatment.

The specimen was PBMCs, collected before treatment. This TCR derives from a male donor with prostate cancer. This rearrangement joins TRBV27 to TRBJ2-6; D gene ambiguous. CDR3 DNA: TGTGCCAGCAGCCAAAAGTCACCGATCCGGGCCCCGAAGGCTGGGGCCAACGTCCTGACTTTC. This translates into CASSQKSPIRAPKAGANVLTF.